One and the same sample provided the 22 T cell receptor beta chains below, sequenced in a study of T cell clonality in common variable immunodeficiency. Using immunoSEQ multiplex PCR, the repertoire was profiled, and TCRdb retains in-frame clones only, with some absent. In total the sample includes some 64,000 clones, none of them seen once. What was sequenced was peripheral blood mononuclear cells. Source of these receptors: a person aged 18-70 years in good health.

This clone has at least ten counts. The CDR3 end falls 3 residues outside the read, so it is completed with the germline J gene. V is TRBV5-1 and J is TRBJ2-2; perhaps TRBD1 as D (5 bases). V was trimmed by 0 bases and J by 4 bases, leaving 13 bases between them. The CDR3 loop spans 16 amino acids. Germline loops: CDR1 SGHRS, CDR2 YFSETQ. The chain's CDR3 is CASSLVTGYGTGELFF. CDR3 DNA, as far as it was read: TGCGCCAGCAGCTTGGTCACAGGATACGGCACCGGGGAG.

This clone was picked up many times. The CDR3 here is CASWGRGNEKLFF. Partial CDR3 DNA: TGTGCCAGCTGGGGGCGCGGTAATGAAAAA. The V call is TRBV2, the J call TRBJ1-4; possibly TRBD1 for D (6 bases). The missing CDR3 end, 3 residues past where the read stops, is filled in from the germline J gene. Trimming pared 8 bases from V and 4 bases from J, leaving 11 bases between. Germline-derived CDR1 and CDR2 are SNHLY and FYNNEI. CDR3 length: 13 residues.

This clone was counted many times. The read ends 3 residues early relative to the CDR3; the germline J gene fills the gap. This chain uses TRBV10-1 with TRBJ2-2, with D perhaps matching TRBD1 or TRBD2 (6 bases each). Germline V gene sequence: CDR1 WNHNN, CDR2 SYGVQD (reference sequence). This CDR3 spans 13 amino acids. V shed 4 bases and J shed 6 bases, with 9 bases lying between them. The CDR3 protein is CASSAGEAGELFF. CDR3 bases read: TGCGCCAGCAGTGCAGGGGAGGCCGGGGAG.

Many counts were recorded for this clone. The read gets to within 3 residues of the CDR3 end, and the germline J gene fills in the rest. This chain links TRBV9 with TRBJ2-3; 11 nucleotides line up with TRBD2. The CDR3 is made up of 16 amino acids. Trimming at V came to 1 base and at J to 1 base, leaving 2 bases not matched to a gene. Germline CDR1 SGDLS, CDR2 YYNGEE. CDR3 sequence reads: CASSVPLAGGTDTQYF. The CDR3 DNA, read in part, is TGTGCCAGCAGCGTACCACTAGCGGGAGGCACAGATACG.

The table lists this clone with many counts. The read halts 3 residues ahead of the CDR3 end, with the missing end drawn from the germline J gene. This chain joins TRBV4-1 and TRBJ2-1, with TRBD2 identical over 12 bases. The CDR3 totals 17 residues. In germline, CDR1 is MGHRA, CDR2 YSYEKL. With V trimmed by 3 bases and J by 3 bases, 6 bases remained unmatched. Partial CDR3 DNA: TGCGCCAGCAGCCATGGACTAGCGGGGATATTCTACAATGAG. Protein: CASSHGLAGIFYNE. The full CDR3 protein is CASSHGLAGIFYNEQFF.

This clone was found many times. Sequencing ends 3 residues short of the CDR3 end; the germline J gene provides the rest. This chain uses TRBV30 with TRBJ2-2, with D possibly matching TRBD2 (5 bases). The CDR3 contains 13 residues. Germline V lookup: CDR1 GTSNPN, CDR2 SVGIG (reference sequence). Between the trimmed V and J ends, which lost 8 bases and 7 bases, there was a span of 17 bases. The DNA read from the CDR3 is TGTGCCGCCTCTTTCCTAGCTATCGGGGAG. This translates into CAASFLAIGE. The CDR3 as a whole reads CAASFLAIGELFF.

This clone was observed at least ten times. From the germline J gene comes the end of the CDR3, since the read stops 3 residues before it. The chain employs TRBV5-4 and TRBJ2-7; tentative D call: TRBD2 (6 bases). Per germline, CDR1 SGHNT and CDR2 YYREEE (reference sequence). The CDR3 totals 13 residues. V dropped 1 base and J dropped 5 bases, with 10 bases sitting between them. The sequenced CDR3 bases are TGTGCCAGCAGCTTGCGGGGGAGCCACGAG. It specifies CASSLRGSHE. The CDR3 as a whole reads CASSLRGSHEQYF. The variable domain in full, completed from reference TRBV5-4 and TRBJ2-7, reads ETGVTQSPTHLIKTRGQQVTLRCSSQSGHNTVSWYQQALGQGPQFIFQYYREEENGRGNFPPRFSGLQFPNYSSELNVNALELDDSALYLCASSLRGSHEQYFGPGTRLTVT.

This clone was found many times. The read falls 3 residues short of the CDR3 end, and the missing part is taken from the germline J gene. The chain uses TRBV10-3 and TRBJ1-4; no clear D gene. Trimming removed 3 bases at V and 8 bases at J, with 16 bases between. The CDR3 consists of 15 residues. In germline, CDR1 is ENHRY, CDR2 SYGVKD. The CDR3 is CAISDPYHLGEKLFF. CDR3 DNA, as far as it was read: TGTGCCATCAGTGACCCCTATCACCTCGGGGAAAAA.

Many counts were recorded for this clone. The CDR3 goes on 3 residues after the read ends, and that part is filled in from the germline J gene. The chain recombines TRBV7-9 with TRBJ1-1; 7 nucleotides line up with TRBD1. Germline V gene sequence: CDR1 SEHNR, CDR2 FQNEAQ (reference sequence). CDR3 length: 12 residues. V lost 4 bases to trimming and J lost 6 bases; unmatched junction nucleotides: 2. Here the CDR3 reads CASSYGTAEAFF. CDR3 DNA (partial): TGTGCCAGCAGCTATGGGACAGCTGAA.

This clone has a count of ten or more. Here the CDR3 reads CACSRDSYEQYF. The part of the CDR3 DNA that was read is TGTGCCTGTAGCCGGGACAGCTACGAG. The rearrangement joins TRBV30 to TRBJ2-7; the match to TRBD1 covers 7 bases. The read stops 3 residues short of the end of the CDR3; the missing end is completed from the germline J gene. V shed 6 bases and J 3 bases; nucleotides not matched to a gene: 5. The CDR3 contains 12 residues. Germline CDR1 is GTSNPN and CDR2 is SVGIG (reference sequence).

This clone was observed many times. The read finishes 3 residues shy of the CDR3 end, and the germline J gene is used to complete it. The chain employs TRBV6-4 and TRBJ2-3; 8 nucleotides match TRBD1. In germline, CDR1 is MRHNA, CDR2 SNTAGT. The V segment lost 3 bases and the J segment 1 base; nucleotides outside the gene matches: 3. This CDR3 comprises 15 residues. The CDR3 loop reads CASSETGGGTDTQYF. CDR3 DNA (partial): TGTGCCAGCAGTGAAACAGGGGGAGGCACAGATACG.

This clone has at least ten counts. The DNA ends 3 residues before the CDR3 does, and the rest of the CDR3 is filled in from the germline J gene. The V and J genes are TRBV5-1 and TRBJ1-4; the D gene is possibly TRBD1 (6 bases). CDR1 and CDR2 (germline): SGHRS, YFSETQ. V lost 1 base to trimming and J lost 2 bases, with 15 bases between them. The CDR3 loop spans 17 amino acids. CDR3 amino acids: CASSLSGGVRTNEKLFF. CDR3 DNA (partial): TGCGCCAGCAGCTTGTCGGGGGGCGTACGTACTAATGAAAAA.

This clone occurred many times. Read sequence stops 3 residues before the CDR3 end, and the germline J gene provides the missing end. This chain connects TRBV19 to TRBJ2-2, with a tentative D call TRBD1 (5 bases). The V end was cut by 11 bases, the J end by 0 bases, with 13 bases between. CDR3 length: 14 amino acids. The germline V gene encodes CDR1 LNHDA and CDR2 SQIVND (reference sequence). CDR3 DNA (partial): TGTGCCGTTAGGGGCTCCGCGAACACCGGGGAG. Amino acid sequence: CAVRGSANTGE. The full CDR3 protein is CAVRGSANTGELFF.

Ten or more counts support this clone. The read gets to within 3 residues of the CDR3 end, and the germline J gene fills in the rest. The chain combines TRBV5-5 with TRBJ1-2; 8 nucleotides line up with TRBD1. The CDR3 is made up of 13 amino acids. J was trimmed by 4 bases and V by 4 bases; bases with no gene match: 3. CDR1 is SGHKS, CDR2 YYEKEE, per germline (reference sequence). The covered CDR3 bases are TGTGCCAGCAGCACACAGGGGGGCTATGGC. Encoded protein: CASSTQGGYG. The full CDR3 protein reads CASSTQGGYGYTF.

At least ten counts were recorded for this clone. Sequencing ends 3 residues short of the CDR3 end; the germline J gene provides the rest. V usage is TRBV10-1 and J usage is TRBJ2-3, with TRBD2 identical over 9 bases. Losses at the gene ends were 3 bases for V and 2 bases for J; bases not matched to a gene: 3. The CDR3 contains 15 residues. Germline assignment: CDR1 WNHNN and CDR2 SYGVQD (reference sequence). The DNA read from the CDR3 is TGCGCCAGCAGTGACAGCGGGGGGTCCACAGATACG. Translating it yields CASSDSGGSTDT. The whole CDR3 protein is CASSDSGGSTDTQYF.

This clone was detected many times. Coverage ceases 3 residues before the CDR3 finishes, and the germline J gene fills in the end. Different DNA sequences within this sample yield the same CDR3. The chain has TRBV10-3 and TRBJ2-7; a possible D gene is TRBD1 (6 bases). The germline V gene has CDR1 ENHRY and CDR2 SYGVKD. V lost 4 bases, J lost 5 bases, and 12 bases lay in between. The CDR3 totals 13 residues. The covered CDR3 bases are TGTGCCATCAGTGGTACAGGGTTGGACGAG. This encodes CAISGTGLDE. The entire CDR3 protein is CAISGTGLDEQYF.

This clone appeared many times. The read ends 3 residues shy of where the CDR3 ends; the end is completed using the germline J gene. The chain links TRBV19 to TRBJ2-1; 8 nucleotides agree with TRBD2. The CDR3 covers 15 residues. V dropped 5 bases and J dropped 4; count of bases not matched to a gene: 7. Germline CDR1 LNHDA, CDR2 SQIVND (reference sequence). The CDR3 protein is CASSPRASGYNEQFF. The sequenced part of the CDR3 DNA is TGTGCCAGTAGTCCTCGGGCTAGCGGGTACAATGAG.

This clone appeared many times. The read halts 3 residues ahead of the CDR3 end, with the missing end drawn from the germline J gene. This chain joins TRBV7-6 and TRBJ2-1; the D gene is possibly TRBD1 (5 bases). Germline CDR1 SGHVS, CDR2 FNYEAQ. Trimming pared 4 bases from V and 7 bases from J, leaving 11 bases between. CDR3 size: 13 residues. The CDR3: CASSWARENEQFF. Partial CDR3 DNA: TGTGCCAGCAGCTGGGCCAGGGAAAATGAG. Full variable domain (rest looked up from reference TRBV7-6 and TRBJ2-1): GAGVSQSPRYKVTKRGQDVALRCDPISGHVSLYWYRQALGQGPEFLTYFNYEAQQDKSGLPNDRFSAERPEGSISTLTIQRTEQRDSAMYRCASSWARENEQFFGPGTRLTVL.

This clone was observed at least ten times. The read terminates 3 residues ahead of where the CDR3 ends, so the germline J gene completes it. This chain links TRBV6-1 with TRBJ1-1, with D tentatively TRBD1 (6 bases). The CDR3 sequence is 15 residues long. Germline lookup yields CDR1 MNHNS and CDR2 SASEGT. V was pared by 2 bases and J by 1 base, with 11 bases between. The CDR3 DNA, read in part, is TGTGCCAGCAGTGAATTGGGACAACCGAACACTGAA. Residues: CASSELGQPNTE. The whole CDR3 protein reads CASSELGQPNTEAFF.

This clone was counted many times. The read comes to an end 3 residues before the CDR3 does, leaving the germline J gene to fill in the end. The chain has TRBV7-2 and TRBJ1-1; D unresolved. The CDR3 totals 11 residues. The germline gives CDR1 SGHTA, CDR2 FQGNSA. CDR3 DNA (partial): TGTGCCAGCAGCCCCGGACTAGCA. It yields the protein CASSPGLA. In full, the CDR3 reads CASSPGLAAFF.

This clone was seen ten or more times. Coverage ceases 3 residues before the CDR3 finishes, and the germline J gene fills in the end. The V gene is TRBV7-9, the J gene TRBJ2-1; 7 nucleotides align to TRBD1. V trimming: 7 bases; J trimming: 8 bases; junction bases outside the gene matches: 11. From germline, CDR1 is SEHNR and CDR2 FQNEAQ (reference sequence). The CDR3 is 14 amino acids. The CDR3 reads CASNLRGGWHEQFF. Partial CDR3 DNA: TGTGCCAGCAACCTCCGAGGGGGCTGGCATGAG. Full variable domain (missing parts from reference TRBV7-9 and TRBJ2-1): DTGVSQNPRHKITKRGQNVTFRCDPISEHNRLYWYRQTLGQGPEFLTYFQNEAQLEKSRLLSDRFSAERPKGSFSTLEIQRTEQGDSAMYLCASNLRGGWHEQFFGPGTRLTVL.

The sample holds many counts of this clone. The read terminates 3 residues before the CDR3 end, so the remaining end is supplied by the germline J gene. The chain carries TRBV20-1 and TRBJ1-3, with D unresolved. The CDR3 loop spans 13 amino acids. The V and J ends lost 0 bases and 0 bases respectively, with 3 bases between them. Germline V gives CDR1 DFQATT, CDR2 SNEGSKA (reference sequence). CDR3 region: CSARDNSGNTIYF. The sequenced part of the CDR3 DNA is TGCAGTGCTAGAGACAACTCTGGAAACACC.